This passage covers 22 T cell receptor beta chains from one sample sequenced in a study of spatial heterogeneity in lung cancer. Time point in this sample: sample taken at primary tumor resection. Whole-study results and caveats: One measure, the expanded intratumoral alpha and beta TCR count, tracked tumor mutation counts.

In TCRdb, the 5' RACE reads were re-called with MiXCR into one record per CDR3 protein. The table records over 10,000 distinct CDR3 sequences, around 5% of them present only once. These receptors' antigens are unknown. Sequencing used lung tumor tissue, obtained at surgery. The receptors here all came from a male donor with early-stage non-small cell lung cancer.

This clonotype showed up many times. V is TRBV5-1 and J is TRBJ2-1, with D perhaps matching TRBD1 (6 bases). V lost 4 bases, J lost 2 bases, and 13 bases lay in between. Per germline, CDR1 SGHRS and CDR2 YFSETQ. The CDR3 loop spans 15 amino acids. The DNA for the CDR3 is TGCGCCAGCAGCCCGCAAGGGGGTGCCTACAATGAGCAGTTCTTC. Protein product: CASSPQGGAYNEQFF.

This clonotype appeared many times. The gene calls are TRBV7-2 and TRBJ2-1; D might be TRBD1 (6 bases). Germline assignment: CDR1 SGHTA and CDR2 FQGNSA. Trimming took off 3 bases at V and 5 bases at J, with 14 bases between the two ends. The CDR3 sequence is 15 residues long. Written as DNA, the CDR3 is TGTGCCAGCAGCTTTTTTTGGACAGCACACAATGAGCAGTTCTTC. Its translation is CASSFFWTAHNEQFF.

This clonotype showed up many times. The chain employs TRBV18 and TRBJ1-5; 7 positions agree with TRBD1. Trimming removed 2 bases from V and 3 bases from J; junction bases left unmatched: 7. The CDR3 spans 16 residues. Germline-derived CDR1 and CDR2 are KGHSH and LQKENI. CDR3 nucleotide sequence: TGTGCCAGCTCACCATCTGGACAGGCCTCCAATCAGCCCCAGCATTTT. Translation: CASSPSGQASNQPQHF.

There are many counts of this clonotype. This chain joins TRBV14 and TRBJ2-1; weak D call: TRBD2 (6 bases). Germline assignment: CDR1 SGHDN and CDR2 FVKESK. Trimming stripped 4 bases from V and 0 bases from J, with 16 bases between. The CDR3 totals 17 residues. CDR3 DNA sequence: TGTGCCAGCAGCCCTCTCGGAGGGCGGGGCTCCTACAATGAGCAGTTCTTC. It translates to CASSPLGGRGSYNEQFF.

This clonotype was seen repeatedly, ten times or more. The J gene is TRBJ1-5, the V gene TRBV6-5, with 7 positions matching TRBD1. Germline values: CDR1 MNHEY, CDR2 SVGAGI. The CDR3 extends over 13 amino acids. After removal of 5 bases from V and 10 bases from J, the junction contained 8 bases not matched to a gene. For the CDR3, the DNA is TGTGCCAGCAGTACCGACAGGGTCGTACCCCAGCATTTT. Translating it yields CASSTDRVVPQHF.

This clonotype showed up many times. The CDR3 loop is CASSLSSNQPQHF. The CDR3 nucleotides are TGTGCCAGCAGTTTATCCAGCAATCAGCCCCAGCATTTT. The chain joins TRBV12-3 or TRBV12-4 to TRBJ1-5, with no clear D. The V gene lost 2 bases and the J gene lost 1 base, with 3 bases spanning the gap. The CDR3 is 13 residues long.

In this sample, this clonotype turned up many times. The gene calls are TRBV20-1 and TRBJ1-5; the D gene is possibly TRBD1 (6 bases). V was clipped by 3 bases and J by 10 bases, with 16 bases between them. This CDR3 comprises 13 residues. Germline CDR1 and CDR2: DFQATT and SNEGSKA (reference sequence). Here the CDR3 reads CSARDSSNGPQHF. The CDR3 DNA sequence: TGCAGTGCTAGGGACAGCTCAAACGGTCCCCAGCATTTT.

This clonotype was picked up a small number of times. V and J are TRBV6-6 and TRBJ2-7, with 9 nucleotides matching TRBD1. This CDR3 is 12 amino acids long. The J segment lost 3 bases and the V segment lost 6 bases, leaving 0 bases of the junction unmatched. Germline V gene data show CDR1 as MNHNY and CDR2 as SVGAGI (reference sequence). CDR3 sequence: CASRGQGYEQYV. In nucleotides, the CDR3 is TGTGCCAGCAGGGGACAGGGCTACGAGCAGTACGTC.

This clonotype was counted ten times or more. This sequence joins TRBV4-3 and TRBJ2-3, with TRBD2 matching over 9 bases. CDR3 length: 16 amino acids. V was pared by 6 bases and J by 0 bases, with 7 bases of the junction left unmatched. Per the germline V gene, CDR1 is LGHNA and CDR2 is YSLEER. This CDR3 is CASSQLSGSSTDTQYF. In nucleotides, the CDR3 is TGCGCCAGCAGTCAACTTAGCGGGAGTAGCACAGATACGCAGTATTTT.

This clonotype has ten or more counts. V and J are TRBV7-3 and TRBJ2-1; 8 bases match TRBD2. Unmatched junction bases numbered 8, after V lost 1 base and J lost 6 bases. Germline-derived CDR1 and CDR2 are SGHTA and FQGTGA. The CDR3 extends over 16 amino acids. CDR3 in DNA: TGTGCCAGCAGCTTAAGGGCGGGAGGTCCTTCCAATGAGCAGTTCTTC. It yields the protein CASSLRAGGPSNEQFF. Full variable domain (rest looked up from reference TRBV7-3 and TRBJ2-1): GAGVSQTPSNKVTEKGKYVELRCDPISGHTALYWYRQSLGQGPEFLIYFQGTGAADDSGLPNDRFFAVRPEGSVSTLKIQRTERGDSAVYLCASSLRAGGPSNEQFFGPGTRLTVL.

This clonotype was counted ten times or more. V usage is TRBV6-6 and J usage is TRBJ1-3; tentatively, D is TRBD1 (6 bases). Germline V gene data show CDR1 as MNHNY and CDR2 as SVGAGI (reference sequence). This CDR3 spans 15 amino acids. Deletions cut 5 bases from V and 1 base from J, with 12 bases between. The CDR3: CASSLPTGSGNTIYF. The CDR3 nucleotides read TGTGCCAGCAGTCTACCAACAGGGTCTGGAAACACCATATATTTT.

The chain uses TRBV12-3 or TRBV12-4 and TRBJ2-5; 15 bases are shared with TRBD2. J gave up 3 bases and V 5 bases, and 10 bases lay outside the gene matches. This CDR3 has 18 residues. CDR3 sequence reads: CASSRGLAGGTLKETQYF. For the CDR3, the DNA is TGTGCCAGCAGTCGAGGACTAGCGGGGGGGACCCTGAAAGAGACCCAGTACTTC.

This chain uses TRBV11-2 with TRBJ2-5; D is unresolved. V was cut by 3 bases and J by 1 base, with 12 bases left in between. Germline assignment: CDR1 SGHAT and CDR2 FQNNGV. There are 15 residues in the CDR3. The CDR3 nucleotides read TGTGCCAGCAGCTTCCAATTTGAGGCCCAAGAGACCCAGTACTTC. Translating it yields CASSFQFEAQETQYF.

J is TRBJ2-1 and V is TRBV2; 8 bases fit TRBD2. Germline V gene data show CDR1 as SNHLY and CDR2 as FYNNEI. This CDR3 is built from 16 residues. J lost 3 bases, V lost 1 base, and 5 bases had no gene match. CDR3 sequence: CASSEGLAGFYNEQFF. The CDR3 DNA reads TGTGCCAGCAGTGAAGGGCTAGCGGGCTTCTACAATGAGCAGTTCTTC.

The table lists this clonotype with many counts. The V and J genes are TRBV20-1 and TRBJ1-5, with 9 bases aligning to TRBD1. Germline loops: CDR1 DFQATT, CDR2 SNEGSKA (reference sequence). After removal of 4 bases from V and 2 bases from J, the junction contained 6 bases not matched to a gene. The CDR3 covers 15 residues. In DNA, the CDR3 is TGCAGTGCTATACCCGGGACAGGGCGCAATCAGCCCCAGCATTTT. Translation gives CSAIPGTGRNQPQHF.

The table lists this clonotype with many counts. This chain connects TRBV12-3 or TRBV12-4 to TRBJ2-5; 11 nucleotides match TRBD2. After removal of 5 bases from V and 2 bases from J, the junction contained 4 bases not matched to a gene. The CDR3 is made up of 15 amino acids. CDR3 loop: CASSLRLAGQETQYF. The CDR3 DNA reads as TGTGCCAGCAGTCTCCGACTAGCGGGGCAAGAGACCCAGTACTTC.

This clonotype was picked up many times. The chain carries TRBV7-2 and TRBJ1-1, with D possibly TRBD1 on 6 matching bases. Deletions cut 2 bases from V and 3 bases from J, with 13 bases between. Germline CDR1 and CDR2: SGHTA and FQGNSA. This CDR3 is built from 15 residues. The CDR3 coding sequence is TGTGCCAGCAGCTTATTGGGAGCAGGGGACACTGAAGCTTTCTTT. It specifies CASSLLGAGDTEAFF.

This clonotype was seen repeatedly, ten times or more. The V call is TRBV7-9, the J call TRBJ1-1, with D possibly TRBD1 on 5 matching bases. Germline-derived CDR1 and CDR2 are SEHNR and FQNEAQ (reference sequence). The CDR3 extends over 14 amino acids. The ends were cut back, 5 bases at V and 5 bases at J, with 15 bases in the middle. CDR3 amino acids: CASSIETRATEAFF. The DNA of the CDR3 is TGTGCCAGCAGCATCGAGACCAGGGCTACTGAAGCTTTCTTT.

The table lists this clonotype with many counts. This rearrangement joins TRBV11-1 to TRBJ2-3, with D possibly TRBD1 on 5 matching bases. Trimming pared 2 bases from V and 6 bases from J, leaving 12 bases between. This CDR3 contains 14 residues. The germline V gene has CDR1 SGHAT and CDR2 FQDESV (reference sequence). The DNA of the CDR3 is TGTGCCAGCAGCTTACCCCAGGGCGGTGATACGCAGTATTTT. Amino acids: CASSLPQGGDTQYF.

This clonotype was recorded at least ten times. The rearrangement joins TRBV7-2 to TRBJ2-1; TRBD2 is a possible D gene (5 bases). V was clipped by 5 bases and J by 9 bases, with 11 bases between them. The CDR3 loop spans 12 amino acids. Looked up from germline, CDR1 is SGHTA and CDR2 is FQGNSA. DNA of the CDR3: TGTGCCAGCAGCAAGGACTGGGGTGAGCAGTTCTTC. Translation gives CASSKDWGEQFF.

This clonotype was counted at least ten times. V gene TRBV14 combines with J gene TRBJ2-1, with D uncertain. Germline-derived CDR1 and CDR2 are SGHDN and FVKESK. Trimming pared 1 base from V and 10 bases from J, leaving 5 bases between. This CDR3 region has 11 residues. The CDR3 loop reads CASSQVQEQFF. For the CDR3, the DNA is TGTGCCAGCAGCCAAGTGCAGGAGCAGTTCTTC.

This clonotype was detected many times. The chain employs TRBV6-5 and TRBJ2-1; D is ambiguous. The V and J ends lost 4 bases and 2 bases respectively, with 12 bases between them. Germline CDR1 reads MNHEY; CDR2 reads SVGAGI. This CDR3 has 15 residues. CDR3 DNA sequence: TGTGCCAGCAGTTCTCCCAGTGGGCCCTACAATGAGCAGTTCTTC. This encodes CASSSPSGPYNEQFF.